This T cell receptor beta chain was documented in a study of cytomegalovirus exposure and HLA in healthy donors. V shed 5 bases and J shed 1 base, with 21 bases lying between them. CDR3 length: 18 amino acids. The germline CDR1 and CDR2 sequences are LNHDA and SQIVND (reference sequence). Primers for the PCR totalled 60 Vbeta and 13 Jbeta. Using immunoSEQ multiplex PCR, the repertoire was profiled, and TCRdb retains in-frame clones only, with some absent. The table records 150,000 to 200,000 clones, 81% of them present only once. Material for sequencing was PBMCs. The chain is built from TRBV19 and TRBJ1-5; D unresolved. This sequence was found in a woman aged 18 to 35 in good health and CMV-seropositive. The CDR3, as DNA: TGTGCCAGTAGTTCACTCGGGCCTAGCATTGGCAGCAATCAGCCCCAGCATTTT. Translated, it gives CASSSLGPSIGSNQPQHF.